One sample yielded the 15 T cell receptor beta chains listed below, sequenced in a study of post-analysis software for immune sequencing data. Unique molecular identifiers featured in each of the TCR beta cDNA libraries. Each CDR3 protein gets one entry after TCRdb re-called the PCR reads with MiXCR. Altogether around 150,000 distinct CDR3 sequences are present, around 36% being singletons, with the ten largest covering approximately 30%. Sequences were derived from blood, sampled after autologous hematopoietic stem cell transplantation. These receptors all stem from a girl between 5 and 17 years old with multiple sclerosis.

V usage is TRBV6-6 and J usage is TRBJ2-7, with D perhaps matching TRBD1 or TRBD2 (5 bases each). Germline V CDR1 and CDR2: MNHNY, SVGAGI (reference sequence). The CDR3 runs 14 residues. V lost 1 base, J lost 1 base, and 8 bases lay in between. Here the CDR3 reads CASSYFEGSYEQYF. As DNA, the CDR3 is TGTGCCAGCAGTTACTTCGAGGGGTCCTACGAGCAGTACTTC.

The chain couples TRBV30 to TRBJ2-1; D remains unclear. The germline gives CDR1 GTSNPN, CDR2 SVGIG (reference sequence). Trimming removed 5 bases at V and 2 bases at J, with 4 bases between. The CDR3 totals 11 residues. CDR3 DNA sequence: TGTGCCTGGGGTGCCTACAATGAGCAGTTCTTC. Protein: CAWGAYNEQFF. Together with reference TRBV30 and TRBJ2-1, the CDR3 gives the full variable domain: SQTIHQWPATLVQPVGSPLSLECTVEGTSNPNLYWYRQAAGRGLQLLFYSVGIGQISSEVPQNLSASRPQDRQFILSSKKLLLSDSGFYLCAWGAYNEQFFGPGTRLTVL.

In DNA, the CDR3 is TGTGCCAGCAGTATAAGAACCGGGACGCAAACCTACGAGCAGTACTTC. This translates into CASSIRTGTQTYEQYF. V gene TRBV27 combines with J gene TRBJ2-5; D is possibly TRBD1 or TRBD2 (5 bases each). The better agreement between TRBJ2-7 and the DNA end casts doubt on the J call. Germline CDR1 MNHEY, CDR2 SMNVEV (reference sequence). This CDR3 contains 16 residues.

This clonotype occurred many times. The chain recombines TRBV20-1 with TRBJ2-5, with D maybe TRBD1 (5 bases). The J call is in doubt because the DNA end fits TRBJ2-7 better. There are 13 residues in the CDR3. The germline V gene has CDR1 DFQATT and CDR2 SNEGSKA (reference sequence). CDR3 in amino acids: CSANGHEAGEQYF. In DNA, the CDR3 is TGCAGTGCTAACGGACACGAGGCAGGCGAGCAGTACTTC.

This rearrangement joins TRBV7-2 to TRBJ2-4; D unresolved. Trimming stripped 7 bases from V and 3 bases from J, with 16 bases between. Looked up from germline, CDR1 is SGHTA and CDR2 is FQGNSA. The CDR3 is 15 amino acids. Here the CDR3 reads CASTPSGQNKNIQYF. Here the CDR3 DNA reads TGTGCCAGCACCCCATCCGGGCAAAACAAAAACATTCAGTACTTC.

This clonotype was observed at least ten times. The chain uses TRBV20-1 and TRBJ2-1, with D unresolved. The germline V and J ends were trimmed by 4 bases and 0 bases, with 7 bases remaining between them. This CDR3 has 13 amino acids. The germline gives CDR1 DFQATT, CDR2 SNEGSKA (reference sequence). The CDR3 spells CSATPSSYNEQFF. The DNA of the CDR3 is TGCAGTGCTACTCCTAGCTCCTACAATGAGCAGTTCTTC.

The V call is TRBV20-1, the J call TRBJ2-5; no definite D call. The CDR3 has 15 amino acids. Deletions cut 6 bases from V and 2 bases from J, with 19 bases between. CDR1 and CDR2 (germline): DFQATT, SNEGSKA (reference sequence). CDR3 loop: CSAVVASASQETQYF. In nucleotides, the CDR3 is TGCAGTGCGGTAGTCGCCAGCGCGTCTCAAGAGACCCAGTACTTC.

There are a few counts of this clonotype. This chain joins TRBV20-1 and TRBJ1-5; 11 bases agree with TRBD1. CDR1 and CDR2 (germline): DFQATT, SNEGSKA (reference sequence). This CDR3 is built from 17 residues. V lost 5 bases to trimming and J lost 2 bases; unmatched junction nucleotides: 11. CDR3 in amino acids: CSAVKRTGGAGNQPQHF. The CDR3 DNA reads TGCAGTGCTGTCAAGAGGACAGGGGGCGCCGGCAATCAGCCCCAGCATTTT.

The chain recombines TRBV9 with TRBJ2-7, with D possibly TRBD2 on 6 matching bases. Trimming cost V 4 bases and J 3 bases, with 14 bases left between them. This CDR3 spans 14 amino acids. Per the germline V gene, CDR1 is SGDLS and CDR2 is YYNGEE. DNA for the CDR3: TGTGCCAGCAGCCCGAGGGACTCCCTCTACGAGCAGTACTTC. This codes for CASSPRDSLYEQYF.

Ten or more counts support this clonotype. This chain joins TRBV4-3 and TRBJ2-1; 7 bases align to TRBD2. The CDR3 sequence is 15 residues long. J lost 2 bases, V lost 1 base, and 2 bases had no gene match. CDR1 LGHNA and CDR2 YSLEER come from the germline V gene. CDR3 amino acids: CASSQGLAAYNEQFF. The DNA for the CDR3 is TGCGCCAGCAGCCAAGGTCTAGCGGCCTACAATGAGCAGTTCTTC.

This chain uses TRBV3-1 with TRBJ2-7; tentative D call: TRBD1 (5 bases). V was clipped by 4 bases and J by 1 base, with 11 bases between them. This CDR3 comprises 14 residues. The germline CDR1 and CDR2 sequences are LGHDT and YNNKEL (reference sequence). The CDR3 DNA reads as TGTGCCAGCAGCCTAGGGGCTCTGTCCTACGAGCAGTACTTC. Translating gives CASSLGALSYEQYF.

This clonotype was counted only a few times. CDR3: CASSHSFTGVNTEAFF. The DNA of the CDR3 is TGCGCCAGCAGCCATTCTTTTACAGGCGTAAACACTGAAGCTTTCTTT. The chain is built from TRBV5-1 and TRBJ1-1; weak D call: TRBD1 (5 bases). CDR1 is SGHRS and CDR2 is YFSETQ in the germline V gene. V was pared by 4 bases and J by 2 bases, with 18 bases between. This CDR3 has 16 residues.

The J gene is TRBJ2-1, the V gene TRBV12-3 or TRBV12-4; TRBD2 matches at 9 bases. With 6 bases clipped from V and 2 bases from J, the junction kept 8 bases outside the gene matches. The CDR3 spans 16 residues. The CDR3 DNA is TGTGCCAGCAGAGACGAGCGGGGGGAAACCTACAATGAGCAGTTCTTC. Translation: CASRDERGETYNEQFF.

The chain uses TRBV24-1 and TRBJ1-5; 12 nucleotides align to TRBD1. Trimming removed 3 bases from V and 5 bases from J; junction bases left unmatched: 4. From germline, CDR1 is KGHDR and CDR2 SFDVKD. CDR3 length equals 16 residues. The DNA of the CDR3 is TGTGCCACCAGTGATGCGGGACAGGGGGCGCATCAGCCCCAGCATTTT. It codes for CATSDAGQGAHQPQHF.

In this sample, this clonotype turned up many times. The V gene is TRBV20-1, the J gene TRBJ2-5; TRBD2 is a possible D gene (6 bases). V dropped 5 bases and J dropped 2 bases, with 9 bases sitting between them. There are 12 residues in the CDR3. Germline CDR1 DFQATT, CDR2 SNEGSKA (reference sequence). CDR3 DNA: TGCAGTGCTGTCCGGGAGCAAGAGACCCAGTACTTC. This sequence encodes CSAVREQETQYF.